This TCR delta chain appears in the sequencing data of a study of human gamma delta and Vdelta1 T cells. By share, this clone counts as large. TCRdb re-analyzed the PCR reads via CATT. The profile shows approximately 820 delta-chain clones, over 15% of them singletons. This CDR3 has 23 amino acids. Trimming at V came to 2 bases and at J to 4 bases, leaving 27 bases not matched to a gene. Germline CDR1 is TSWWSYY and CDR2 is QGS. The source material was Vdelta1 gamma-delta T cells from blood. The receptor comes from a human donor in good health. This chain connects TRDV1 to TRDJ1, with 11 bases matching TRDD3. DNA for the CDR3: TGTGCTCTTGGGGAAGGAGAAACGGCCGCCAATGGGGGATACGTGATTACTTGCGATAAACTCATCTTT. Translating gives CALGEGETAANGGYVITCDKLIF.